This T cell receptor (beta chain) originates from a study of control samples from healthy donors and cancer patients. Sequencing used immunoSEQ multiplex PCR; TCRdb keeps in-frame clones, though not all of them. Seen here are under 200,000 clones, about nine tenths observed once, and the top ten hold about 1.6%. V trimming: 3 bases; J trimming: 4 bases; junction bases outside the gene matches: 5. CDR1 and CDR2 from the germline V gene are SGHVS and FQNEAQ. CDR3 length: 16 amino acids. This sequence originates from a woman aged 25 to 39 in good health. The chain couples TRBV7-8 to TRBJ2-1; TRBD2 matches at 11 bases. The source material was blood. The CDR3 bases are TGTGCCAGCAGCTTCGTAGCGGGAGGGATGTACAATGAGCAGTTCTTC. Translating gives CASSFVAGGMYNEQFF.